This T cell receptor beta chain was captured by sequencing in a study of blood T cell repertoires in COVID-19. Study context: Samples came from the United States, Italy and Spain, spanning acute and convalescent COVID-19.

CDR3 size: 14 residues. V was trimmed by 0 bases and J by 9 bases, leaving 14 bases between them. Germline V gene lookup returns CDR1 SGDLS and CDR2 YYNGEE. In the study's own analysis: It was from reference gene primer amplification that nucleated cell counts were estimated. TCRdb keeps only in-frame clones here, not all; method: immunoSEQ multiplex PCR. The V and J calls and clone size were taken over from that table, and D and trimming were inferred from the DNA. In the table there are about 100,000 clones, about 83% of which are singletons. The V gene is TRBV9, the J gene TRBJ2-3; tentatively, D is TRBD1 (6 bases). Sequences were obtained from peripheral blood. The TCR was taken from a human donor in a cohort sampled during active COVID-19. This CDR3 is CASSVEGSTGTQYF. The DNA of the CDR3 is TGTGCCAGCAGCGTAGAGGGGTCCACAGGGACGCAGTATTTT.